The present TCR beta chain was sequenced within a study of CD8 T cells in ankylosing spondylitis. General study results and limits: CD8+ disease-linked clones were present at relatively low frequencies in blood.

This CDR3 comprises 15 residues. Per germline, CDR1 DFQATT and CDR2 SNEGSKA (reference sequence). Trimming at V came to 1 base and at J to 0 bases, leaving 1 base not matched to a gene. Each TCR beta library was made by quantitative 5'-RACE that incorporated molecular barcodes. TCRdb itself ran the 5' RACE reads through MiXCR, one entry per CDR3 protein. Of around 340,000 distinct CDR3 sequences listed, over 12% are singletons. Note on this clonotype: Its cognate antigen is unknown.

The receptor's source is a male donor with ankylosing spondylitis or in good health (not recorded which). Sequencing was carried out using blood, either unsorted or a sorted T cell fraction (not recorded which). This sequence joins TRBV20-1 and TRBJ2-3; the match to TRBD2 covers 10 bases. CDR3 region: CSARGTSGSTDTQYF. Here the CDR3 DNA reads TGCAGTGCTAGAGGGACTAGCGGTAGCACAGATACGCAGTATTTT.